This TCR beta chain was profiled in a study of technical replicates of blood from a handful of donors. Germline-derived CDR1 and CDR2 are MNHNS and SASEGT. The CDR3 totals 13 residues. Trimming took 6 bases from V and 7 from J, leaving 16 bases between them. The protocol was immunoSEQ multiplex PCR, while the TCRdb copy is restricted to in-frame clones and leaves out a portion. The sample lists about 15,000 clones, roughly four fifths occurring once. The clonotype originates from a human donor in good health. Some clones in this sample may be carry-over from other donors' samples. V usage is TRBV6-1 and J usage is TRBJ2-7, with D possibly TRBD1 on 5 matching bases. The specimen sequenced was PBMCs. CDR3 DNA: TGTGCCAGCAGCACTGGGGCCCCTACGGAGCAGTACTTC. Protein sequence: CASSTGAPTEQYF.